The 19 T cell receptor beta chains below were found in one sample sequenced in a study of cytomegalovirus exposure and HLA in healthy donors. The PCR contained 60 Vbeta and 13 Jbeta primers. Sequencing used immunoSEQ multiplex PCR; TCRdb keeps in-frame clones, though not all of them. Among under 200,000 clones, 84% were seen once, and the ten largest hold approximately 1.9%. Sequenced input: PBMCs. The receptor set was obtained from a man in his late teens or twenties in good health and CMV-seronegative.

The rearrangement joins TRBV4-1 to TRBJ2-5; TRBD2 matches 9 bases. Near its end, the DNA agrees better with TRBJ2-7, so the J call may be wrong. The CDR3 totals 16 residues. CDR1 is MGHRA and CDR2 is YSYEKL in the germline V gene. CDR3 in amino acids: CASSQEKAGGPYEQYF. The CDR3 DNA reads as TGCGCCAGCAGCCAAGAGAAGGCGGGAGGGCCGTACGAGCAGTACTTC.

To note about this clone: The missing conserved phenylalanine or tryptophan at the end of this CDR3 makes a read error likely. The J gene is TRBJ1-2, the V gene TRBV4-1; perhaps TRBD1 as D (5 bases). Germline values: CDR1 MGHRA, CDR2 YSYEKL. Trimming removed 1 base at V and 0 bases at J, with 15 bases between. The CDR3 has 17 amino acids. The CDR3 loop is CASSQGGRGPANYGYTV. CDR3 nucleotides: TGCGCCAGCAGCCAAGGAGGAAGGGGCCCTGCTAACTATGGCTACACCGTC.

The CDR3 region has the DNA TGTGCCAGCAGCCCGTCTGCGGGCGGAGCCCACGAGCAGTACTTC. It specifies CASSPSAGGAHEQYF. The rearrangement links TRBV6-6 to TRBJ2-7; weak D call: TRBD2 (5 bases). The CDR3 has 15 amino acids. Germline CDR1 reads MNHNY; CDR2 reads SVGAGI (reference sequence). V lost 6 bases and J 5 bases, leaving 20 bases between the germline ends.

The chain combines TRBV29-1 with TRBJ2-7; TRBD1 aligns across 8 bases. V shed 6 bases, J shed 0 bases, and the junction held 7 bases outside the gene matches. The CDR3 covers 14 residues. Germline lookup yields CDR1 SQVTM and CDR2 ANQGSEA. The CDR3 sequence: CSVGGQDHSYEQYF. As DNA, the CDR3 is TGCAGCGTGGGGGGACAGGACCACTCCTACGAGCAGTACTTC.

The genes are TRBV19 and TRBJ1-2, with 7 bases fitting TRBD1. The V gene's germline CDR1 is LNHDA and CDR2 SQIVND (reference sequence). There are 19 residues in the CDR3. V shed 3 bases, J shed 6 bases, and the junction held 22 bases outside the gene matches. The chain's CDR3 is CASSIRIPRTGRLAHGYTF. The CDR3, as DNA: TGTGCCAGTAGTATTAGGATCCCTAGGACAGGACGATTAGCCCATGGCTACACCTTC.

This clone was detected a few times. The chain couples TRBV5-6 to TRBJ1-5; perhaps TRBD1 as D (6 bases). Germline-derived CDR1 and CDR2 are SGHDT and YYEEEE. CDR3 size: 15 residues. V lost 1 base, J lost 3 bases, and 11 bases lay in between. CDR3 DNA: TGTGCCAGCAGCTTGTGGACAGCCTCCAATCAGCCCCAGCATTTT. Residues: CASSLWTASNQPQHF.

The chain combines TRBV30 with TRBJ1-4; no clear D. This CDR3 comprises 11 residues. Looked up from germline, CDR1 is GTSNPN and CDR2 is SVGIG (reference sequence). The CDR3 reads CAYATNEKLFF. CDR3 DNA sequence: TGTGCTTATGCAACTAATGAAAAACTGTTTTTT.

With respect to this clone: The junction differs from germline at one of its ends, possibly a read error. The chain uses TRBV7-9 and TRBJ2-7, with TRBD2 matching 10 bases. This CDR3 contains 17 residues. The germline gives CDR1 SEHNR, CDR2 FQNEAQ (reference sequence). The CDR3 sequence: CSSSEPIAGGGVGEQYF. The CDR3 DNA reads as TGTTCCAGCAGCGAACCTATAGCGGGAGGCGGGGTGGGCGAGCAGTACTTC.

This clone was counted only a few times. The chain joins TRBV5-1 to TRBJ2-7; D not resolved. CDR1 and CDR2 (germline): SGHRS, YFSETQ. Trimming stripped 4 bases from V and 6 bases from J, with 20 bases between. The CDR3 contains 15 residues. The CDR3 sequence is CASSPHPTQPGEQYF. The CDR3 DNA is TGCGCCAGCAGCCCCCACCCGACCCAGCCGGGCGAGCAGTACTTC.

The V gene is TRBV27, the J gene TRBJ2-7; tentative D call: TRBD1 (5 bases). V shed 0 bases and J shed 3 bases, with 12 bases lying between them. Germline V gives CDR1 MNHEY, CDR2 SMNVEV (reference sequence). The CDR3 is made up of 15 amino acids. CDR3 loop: CASSLSAPTGYEQYF. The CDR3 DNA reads TGTGCCAGCAGTTTATCGGCCCCTACAGGCTACGAGCAGTACTTC.

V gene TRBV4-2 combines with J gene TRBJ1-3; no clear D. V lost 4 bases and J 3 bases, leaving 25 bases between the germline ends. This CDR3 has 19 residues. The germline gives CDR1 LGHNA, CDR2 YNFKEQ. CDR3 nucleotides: TGTGCCAGCAGCCCCAAAGGGAGTTCTCGGCCTACTAGTGGAAACACCATATATTTT. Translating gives CASSPKGSSRPTSGNTIYF.

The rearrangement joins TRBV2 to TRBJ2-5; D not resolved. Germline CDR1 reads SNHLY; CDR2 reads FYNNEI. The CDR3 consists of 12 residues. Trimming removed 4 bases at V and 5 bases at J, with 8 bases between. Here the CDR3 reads CASSVHGETQYF. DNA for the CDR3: TGTGCCAGCAGTGTCCACGGGGAGACCCAGTACTTC.

CDR3 protein: CASSTPSNTRSGAFF. CDR3 DNA sequence: TGTGCCAGTAGTACGCCCTCGAACACAAGGAGTGGGGCTTTCTTT. The chain combines TRBV19 with TRBJ1-1; D uncertain. Trimming removed 4 bases from V and 11 bases from J, with 23 bases in between. Germline lookup yields CDR1 LNHDA and CDR2 SQIVND (reference sequence). The CDR3 runs 15 residues.

The CDR3, as DNA: TGTGCCAGCAATGGCCAACACGGGTCCGGGGAGCTGTTTTTT. Its protein is CASNGQHGSGELFF. This sequence joins TRBV2 and TRBJ2-2; D unclear. V lost 7 bases and J 6 bases, leaving 15 bases between the germline ends. The germline gives CDR1 SNHLY, CDR2 FYNNEI. This CDR3 contains 14 residues.

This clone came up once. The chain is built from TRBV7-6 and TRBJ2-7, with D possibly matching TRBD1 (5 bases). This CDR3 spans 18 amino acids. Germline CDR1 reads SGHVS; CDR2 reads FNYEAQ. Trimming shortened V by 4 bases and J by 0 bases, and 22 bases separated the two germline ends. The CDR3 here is CASSSSLVRGRSSYEQYF. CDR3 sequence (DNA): TGTGCCAGCAGCTCCAGCCTTGTAAGGGGCCGAAGCTCCTACGAGCAGTACTTC.

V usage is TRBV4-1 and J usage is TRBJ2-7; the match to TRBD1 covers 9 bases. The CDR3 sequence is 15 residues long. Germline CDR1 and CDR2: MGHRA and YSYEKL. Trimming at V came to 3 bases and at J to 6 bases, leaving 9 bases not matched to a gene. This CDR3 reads CASSHPGQGVPEQYF. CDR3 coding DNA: TGCGCCAGCAGCCACCCGGGACAGGGAGTACCCGAGCAGTACTTC.

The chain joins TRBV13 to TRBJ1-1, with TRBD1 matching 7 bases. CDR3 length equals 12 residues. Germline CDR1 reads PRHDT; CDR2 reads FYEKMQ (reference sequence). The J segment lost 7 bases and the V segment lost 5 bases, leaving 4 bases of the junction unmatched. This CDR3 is CASSPRTGEAFF. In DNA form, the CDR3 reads TGTGCCAGCAGCCCTCGGACAGGTGAAGCTTTCTTT.

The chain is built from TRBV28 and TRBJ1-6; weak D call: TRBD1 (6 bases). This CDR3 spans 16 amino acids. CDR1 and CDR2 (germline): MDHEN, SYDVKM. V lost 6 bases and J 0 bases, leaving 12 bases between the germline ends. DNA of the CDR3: TGTGCCAGCAGGGGGGGAGGGGGCTCCTATAATTCACCCCTCCACTTT. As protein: CASRGGGGSYNSPLHF. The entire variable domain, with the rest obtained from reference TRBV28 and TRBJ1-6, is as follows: DVKVTQSSRYLVKRTGEKVFLECVQDMDHENMFWYRQDPGLGLRLIYFSYDVKMKEKGDIPEGYSVSREKKERFSLILESASTNQTSMYLCASRGGGGSYNSPLHFGNGTRLTVT.

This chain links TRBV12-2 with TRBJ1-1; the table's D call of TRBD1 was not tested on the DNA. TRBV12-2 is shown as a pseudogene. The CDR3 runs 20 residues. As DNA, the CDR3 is TGTGCAAGTCGCTTAGGAGGGCCCACCCAGGCCCTCAGGGGAAGCACTGAAGCTTTCTTT. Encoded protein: CASRLGGPTQALRGSTEAFF.